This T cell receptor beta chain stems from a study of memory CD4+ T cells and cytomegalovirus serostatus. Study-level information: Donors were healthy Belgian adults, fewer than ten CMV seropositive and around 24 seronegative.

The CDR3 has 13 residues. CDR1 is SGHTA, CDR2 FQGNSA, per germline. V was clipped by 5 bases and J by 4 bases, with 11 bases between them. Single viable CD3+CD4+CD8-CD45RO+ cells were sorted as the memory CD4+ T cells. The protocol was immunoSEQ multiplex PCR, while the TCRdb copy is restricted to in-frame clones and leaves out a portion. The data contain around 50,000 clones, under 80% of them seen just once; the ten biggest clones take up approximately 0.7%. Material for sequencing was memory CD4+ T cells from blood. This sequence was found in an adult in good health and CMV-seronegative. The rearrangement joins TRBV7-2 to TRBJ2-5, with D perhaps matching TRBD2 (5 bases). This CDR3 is CASSLSGGETQYF. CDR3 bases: TGTGCCAGCAGCCTCAGCGGAGGAGAGACCCAGTACTTC.